This T cell receptor (beta chain) was found in a study of Tregs in tolerant kidney transplant recipients. The CDR3 extends over 12 amino acids. Germline V gives CDR1 GTSNPN, CDR2 SVGIG (reference sequence). Trimming took 4 bases from V and 4 from J, leaving 11 bases between them. Here immunoSEQ multiplex PCR was the method, and the copy in TCRdb shows in-frame clones only, minus some. The sample carries 95,000 or so clones, approximately 94% recorded once. This clone was seen once. What it binds is unknown. Related graft donors supplied nonmyeloablative bone marrow transplants, and mixed chimerism was transient. Thawed PBMCs were FACS-sorted into unstimulated CD4+CD25+CD127- regulatory T cells, CD4+CD25- non-regulatory cells, CD4 and CD8 cells. Broader study findings: Tolerant patients' donor-specific Tregs expanded beyond overall Tregs, suggesting antigen-driven growth. Findings come from small patient numbers and require larger validation. For some patients, primers changed over time, blocking nucleotide-level comparison.

Sample: CD4+ T cells from blood (PBMCs), taken 12 months after the transplant. This chain joins TRBV30 and TRBJ2-7; D possibly corresponds to TRBD2 (6 bases). The receptor was derived from a human patient who received a combined kidney and bone marrow transplant. Some T cells may be supplied by the graft donor. CDR3 sequence (DNA): TGTGCCTGGACCTCCGGAGGGTACGAGCAGTACTTC. This codes for CAWTSGGYEQYF. Looking up the rest from reference TRBV30 and TRBJ2-7 gives the full variable domain: SQTIHQWPATLVQPVGSPLSLECTVEGTSNPNLYWYRQAAGRGLQLLFYSVGIGQISSEVPQNLSASRPQDRQFILSSKKLLLSDSGFYLCAWTSGGYEQYFGPGTRLTVT.